The 6 T cell receptor beta chains below all came from one sample that was sequenced in a study of blood T cell repertoires in COVID-19. Sequenced by immunoSEQ multiplex PCR; TCRdb stores in-frame clones only, minus some. The top ten clones hold around 3% of a sample with about 400,000 clones, 87% of them seen once. The source material was PBMCs or T cells enriched from blood (not recorded which). These receptors were obtained from a woman in her 30s who had recovered from COVID-19.

The rearrangement links TRBV4-1 to TRBJ2-3; 10 positions match TRBD2. The CDR3 runs 15 residues. The junction had 3 bases not matched to a gene; V was cut back by 4 bases and J by 2 bases. Germline values: CDR1 MGHRA, CDR2 YSYEKL. The chain's CDR3 is CASSLSGGLTDTQYF. The CDR3 nucleotides are TGCGCCAGCAGCCTTAGCGGGGGGCTCACAGATACGCAGTATTTT.

The chain employs TRBV9 and TRBJ2-5; D not certain. CDR1 is SGDLS, CDR2 YYNGEE, per germline. CDR3 length: 13 amino acids. Trimming left V 3 bases short and J 0 bases short, with 6 bases between. CDR3 amino acids: CASSARYQETQYF. The DNA of the CDR3 is TGTGCCAGCAGCGCCCGGTACCAAGAGACCCAGTACTTC.

V is TRBV5-1 and J is TRBJ1-6, with 7 bases aligning to TRBD1. Trimming took 0 bases from V and 10 from J; bases not matched to a gene: 4. The CDR3 runs 14 residues. Germline CDR1 is SGHRS and CDR2 is YFSETQ. CDR3 protein: CASSLGQGRSPLHF. The CDR3 region has the DNA TGCGCCAGCAGCTTGGGACAGGGTCGATCACCCCTCCACTTT. Combining the CDR3 with reference TRBV5-1 and TRBJ1-6 gives the whole variable domain KAGVTQTPRYLIKTRGQQVTLSCSPISGHRSVSWYQQTPGQGLQFLFEYFSETQRNKGNFPGRFSGRQFSNSRSEMNVSTLELGDSALYLCASSLGQGRSPLHFGNGTRLTVT.

V gene TRBV18 combines with J gene TRBJ2-1; D possibly corresponds to TRBD1 (6 bases). The CDR3 is made up of 16 amino acids. V dropped 5 bases and J dropped 6 bases, with 20 bases sitting between them. Germline CDR1 and CDR2: KGHSH and LQKENI. This chain's CDR3 is CASSSLDGQLSNEQFF. The DNA for the CDR3 is TGTGCCAGCTCATCACTCGATGGACAGCTGAGCAATGAGCAGTTCTTC.

The rearrangement links TRBV9 to TRBJ2-1; D unresolved. The CDR3 consists of 11 residues. V lost 4 bases and J lost 6, with 5 bases in between. Germline-derived CDR1 and CDR2 are SGDLS and YYNGEE. The CDR3 nucleotides read TGTGCCAGCAGCTCCAGCAATGAGCAGTTCTTC. Its protein product is CASSSSNEQFF.

The genes are TRBV29-1 and TRBJ1-1; D is unclear. The V gene lost 4 bases and the J gene lost 4 bases, with 16 bases spanning the gap. The V gene's germline CDR1 is SQVTM and CDR2 ANQGSEA. The CDR3 covers 14 residues. CDR3 sequence (DNA): TGCAGCGTTGCAACCACTCGGTTAGCCACTGAAGCTTTCTTT. It specifies CSVATTRLATEAFF. Complete variable domain (other parts from reference TRBV29-1 and TRBJ1-1): SAVISQKPSRDICQRGTSLTIQCQVDSQVTMMFWYRQQPGQSLTLIATANQGSEATYESGFVIDKFPISRPNLTFSTLTVSNMSPEDSSIYLCSVATTRLATEAFFGQGTRLTVV.